This T cell receptor (beta chain) derives from a study of blood T cells in healthy people across ages (dated by TCRdb to the mid-2010s). Regarding the complete study: Template switching captured roughly one uniquely barcoded TCR beta cDNA molecule per two T cells in model experiments. To track age-related changes in TCR beta repertoire diversity, the study relied on deep sequencing normalized with unique cDNA molecular identifiers. The donors were split into four age groups: young (average 16 years), middle-aged (nearly 40), aged (more than 60) and long-lived (roughly 80). To avoid experimental bias, donors of different ages were distributed randomly across sequencing lanes. Two additional independent replicas of 1 million unique cDNA reads from the same blood draw were analyzed for two donors (one aged 18 to 30 and one aged 80 or older). On the study overall, not on this receptor specifically: The percentage of naive T cells measured by flow cytometry correlated strongly with observed TCR beta diversity. Compared with the aged group, the long-lived group had more naive CD4+ T cells, fewer expanded clones and increased TCR diversity, suggesting age selection. Estimates of total diversity based on one million sequenced T cells were regarded as lower bounds and as underestimates. Donor CMV infection status was unknown, potentially confounding age-related changes in expanded clonotypes. Since profiling was done on bulk unsorted PBMCs, naive and antigen-experienced compartments could not be conclusively compared. Observed TCR beta diversity per million T cells fell roughly linearly with age, and a significant reduction was already apparent by age roughly 40.

As regards this clonotype: It has no known antigen specificity. The input lacks base qualities; no much larger clone sits a single base away.

There are 14 amino acids in the CDR3, from cysteine to phenylalanine inclusive. Left in the record is the CDR3 DNA by itself, 42 bases read in frame from the first base. CDR1 and CDR2 (SQVTM, ANQGSEA) derive from the germline V gene. The germline ends are 14 bases apart after V is trimmed by 4 bases and J by 2 bases. Systemically healthy Caucasian individuals from Russia, 35 to 40 in total and aged about 6 to 100 years, were included as donors. Roughly 9.5 milliliters of peripheral blood were drawn from each donor into EDTA-treated Vacutainer tubes. Ficoll-Paque density-gradient centrifugation was used to isolate PBMCs, with at least 7 million per sample. Total RNA was extracted from PBMCs with Trizol reagent, with at least 5 micrograms obtained per sample. For every donor, flow cytometry on a PBMC aliquot measured the percentage of naive CD45RAhigh/CD27high T cells. Library generation was performed with 5' RACE. The listed sequencing device is Illumina HiSeq 2500. A second about 7 to 11 cycle PCR used a sample-barcoded 5' primer and a J-beta primer mix. A template-switch 5' adaptor carrying 12 random nucleotides introduced a unique molecular identifier onto each TCR beta cDNA molecule. Each sample yielded at least 3 million CDR3-containing paired-end reads. First-strand cDNA synthesis was performed from all RNA using the Mint cDNA synthesis kit, with priming by a TRBC-specific oligonucleotide. All cDNA was treated with uracil-DNA glycosylase and then went through a first 18-cycle PCR with the universal primers M1SS and BC2_uni_R. Under the source paper's analysis protocol: Normalization of each sample was performed by random selection of 1 million high-quality reads, each carrying a distinct molecular identifier. Reads sharing molecular identifiers were discarded rather than binned into consensus sequences. MiTCR, with a Q25 quality threshold and the strictest error-elimination algorithm, was used for CDR3 identification, clonotype clustering and error correction. Lower-bound total TCR beta diversity was estimated with a nonparametric unseen species model using Euler transformation. The public sequencing data were trimmed at Q25 with fastp and processed into clonotypes with MiXCR by TCRdb, which kept only in-frame beta chains. Each CDR3 protein appears once, grouped with its most common genes and DNA. These V and J calls derive from TCRdb rather than the authors' analysis. This sample is represented by about 670,000 distinct CDR3 sequences; over 40% of them were singletons. Around 30% of the sample belongs to the ten largest clones.

The sequence links TRBV29-1 to TRBJ1-2, with the identity of the D gene unclear. Sequenced input: blood. The TCR originated in a man older than 75 in good health. The bases read TGCAGCGTTGGAGTAGGGCAGATGAACTATGGCTACACCTTC. Translated, this is CSVGVGQMNYGYTF.